The 16 T cell receptor beta chains reported below all come from one sample, sequenced in a study of shared clonotypes between healthy human individuals. Clones were read by immunoSEQ multiplex PCR, and TCRdb kept only the in-frame ones, dropping some. This table has 2 million to 2.5 million clones, 90% to 95% appearing once. The naive CD8 subset, CD45RO-negative cells positively selected for CCR7, excluded terminally differentiated effector memory CD45RA+ cells. The sequencing sample was made of naive CD8+ T cells from PBMCs. All receptors come from a man aged 18-30 years in good health. Some clones in this sample may be carry-over from other donors' samples.

CDR3 in amino acids: CASSIVGTAYEQYF. The CDR3 nucleotides are TGTGCCAGTAGTATAGTTGGGACAGCTTACGAGCAGTACTTC. The genes are TRBV19 and TRBJ2-7; TRBD1 matches at 7 bases. The trim removed 1 base at V and 4 bases at J, leaving 4 bases unmatched. The CDR3 sequence is 14 residues long. The germline CDR1 and CDR2 sequences are LNHDA and SQIVND (reference sequence).

The rearrangement links TRBV25-1 to TRBJ2-7, with TRBD2 matching over 11 bases. J was trimmed by 1 base and V by 4 bases; bases with no gene match: 9. Germline V gene data show CDR1 as MGHDK and CDR2 as SYGVNS. The CDR3 runs to 17 residues. CDR3 region: CASSGRLAGITSYEQYF. CDR3 DNA sequence: TGTGCCAGCAGTGGAAGACTAGCGGGGATCACATCCTACGAGCAGTACTTC.

V gene TRBV29-1 combines with J gene TRBJ2-1; 13 positions match TRBD2. The CDR3 consists of 13 residues. Germline V gene data show CDR1 as SQVTM and CDR2 as ANQGSEA. J was trimmed by 6 bases and V by 7 bases; bases with no gene match: 3. This CDR3 is CSGGLAGSNEQFF. The CDR3 DNA reads as TGCAGCGGGGGACTAGCGGGAAGCAATGAGCAGTTCTTC.

The rearrangement links TRBV27 to TRBJ2-7, with D possibly matching TRBD2 (7 bases). This CDR3 contains 16 residues. V was pared by 6 bases and J by 1 base, with 19 bases between. CDR1 is MNHEY and CDR2 is SMNVEV in the germline V gene (reference sequence). CDR3 sequence (DNA): TGTGCCAGCAGCCCTTCATGGGGGGGCATATCCTACGAGCAGTACTTC. This translates into CASSPSWGGISYEQYF.

This rearrangement joins TRBV10-3 to TRBJ2-5; D gene uncertain. The germline V gene has CDR1 ENHRY and CDR2 SYGVKD. The CDR3 is 16 residues long. V lost 2 bases to trimming and J lost 5 bases, with 18 bases between them. CDR3 sequence: CAISEPMGPMGETQYF. DNA of the CDR3: TGTGCCATCAGTGAGCCGATGGGCCCGATGGGGGAGACCCAGTACTTC.

This clone turned up a few times. The CDR3 DNA follows: TGCGCCAGCAGTCAGGTACAGGGGAGTCAGCCCCAGCATTTT. Its translation is CASSQVQGSQPQHF. V gene TRBV23-1 combines with J gene TRBJ1-5; TRBD1 matches 7 bases. TRBV23-1 is an ORF, and what it does is uncertain. The junction had 5 bases not matched to a gene; V was cut back by 3 bases and J by 6 bases. This CDR3 is built from 14 residues.

The J gene is TRBJ1-4, the V gene TRBV7-2, with a weak D call TRBD1 (5 bases). V lost 5 bases to trimming and J lost 12 bases, with 19 bases between them. Germline CDR1 and CDR2: SGHTA and FQGNSA. This CDR3 spans 14 amino acids. DNA of the CDR3: TGTGCCAGCAGCATCTATGGGGCCCCGGCAGAACTGTTTTTT. This encodes CASSIYGAPAELFF. Full variable domain (rest looked up from reference TRBV7-2 and TRBJ1-4): GAGVSQSPSNKVTEKGKDVELRCDPISGHTALYWYRQSLGQGLEFLIYFQGNSAPDKSGLPSDRFSAERTGGSVSTLTIQRTQQEDSAVYLCASSIYGAPAELFFGSGTQLSVL.

V usage is TRBV27 and J usage is TRBJ2-5; 12 bases match TRBD2. CDR1 and CDR2 (germline): MNHEY, SMNVEV (reference sequence). This CDR3 contains 17 residues. V was pared by 4 bases and J by 2 bases, with 8 bases of the junction left unmatched. The CDR3 here is CASSSRTSGNDQETQYF. CDR3 DNA sequence: TGTGCCAGCAGTTCTAGGACTAGCGGGAATGATCAAGAGACCCAGTACTTC.

V gene TRBV29-1 combines with J gene TRBJ1-1, with D unclear. Germline V gene data show CDR1 as SQVTM and CDR2 as ANQGSEA. CDR3 length equals 17 residues. Trimming removed 1 base from V and 4 bases from J, with 22 bases in between. CDR3 DNA sequence: TGCAGCGTTGAAGTTGCGGATCCAGTTGCGGTGAGCACTGAAGCTTTCTTT. Its protein product is CSVEVADPVAVSTEAFF.

This chain links TRBV7-3 with TRBJ2-6; a possible D gene is TRBD2 (5 bases). Germline CDR1 and CDR2: SGHTA and FQGTGA. This CDR3 is 15 amino acids long. Trimming pared 7 bases from V and 1 base from J, leaving 11 bases between. The CDR3 bases are TGTGCCAGCAAGAGGGATTGGTCTGGGGCCAACGTCCTGACTTTC. It is translated as CASKRDWSGANVLTF.

This rearrangement joins TRBV27 to TRBJ2-4; TRBD2 matches 7 bases. The V gene end was trimmed by 7 bases and the J gene end by 7 bases; junction bases not matched to a gene: 7. The CDR3 totals 13 residues. The germline V gene encodes CDR1 MNHEY and CDR2 SMNVEV (reference sequence). CDR3 protein: CASTQREGNIQYF. CDR3 nucleotides: TGTGCCAGCACCCAAAGGGAGGGGAACATTCAGTACTTC.

This clone has a single count. The genes are TRBV27 and TRBJ1-5, with D maybe TRBD1 (5 bases). Looked up from germline, CDR1 is MNHEY and CDR2 is SMNVEV (reference sequence). The V end lost 7 bases, the J end lost 1 base, and 14 bases lay between the germline ends. CDR3 length: 15 residues. The CDR3 region is CASTRDGGSNQPQHF. The CDR3, as DNA: TGTGCCAGCACCAGGGATGGGGGGAGCAATCAGCCCCAGCATTTT.

V is TRBV28 and J is TRBJ2-7, with TRBD1 matching 8 bases. The trim removed 5 bases at V and 5 bases at J, leaving 8 bases unmatched. CDR1 and CDR2 (germline): MDHEN, SYDVKM. This CDR3 has 14 amino acids. CDR3 residues: CASSPRGQEDEQYF. Here the CDR3 DNA reads TGTGCCAGCAGTCCCCGGGGACAGGAGGACGAGCAGTACTTC.

The chain's CDR3 is CASSDSDSLGGTGELFF. In nucleotides, the CDR3 is TGTGCCAGCAGTGATTCGGACTCCTTGGGAGGGACCGGGGAGCTGTTTTTT. V gene TRBV6-4 combines with J gene TRBJ2-2; the match to TRBD2 covers 7 bases. The trim removed 3 bases at V and 5 bases at J, leaving 12 bases unmatched. CDR1 and CDR2 (germline): MRHNA, SNTAGT. The CDR3 is 17 residues long.

The V and J genes are TRBV2 and TRBJ1-4; no firm D call. V was pared by 3 bases and J by 2 bases, with 10 bases between. CDR1 and CDR2 (germline): SNHLY, FYNNEI. There are 15 residues in the CDR3. The CDR3 DNA reads TGTGCCAGCAGTGATGCGGGCTGGACTAATGAAAAACTGTTTTTT. Encoded protein: CASSDAGWTNEKLFF.

The chain links TRBV2 to TRBJ1-5; 8 bases are shared with TRBD1. The CDR3 extends over 12 amino acids. V was pared by 6 bases and J by 7 bases, with 2 bases of the junction left unmatched. Germline V gene sequence: CDR1 SNHLY, CDR2 FYNNEI. The CDR3 coding sequence is TGTGCCAGCAGGGGACAGGAACAGCCCCAGCATTTT. Its translation is CASRGQEQPQHF.